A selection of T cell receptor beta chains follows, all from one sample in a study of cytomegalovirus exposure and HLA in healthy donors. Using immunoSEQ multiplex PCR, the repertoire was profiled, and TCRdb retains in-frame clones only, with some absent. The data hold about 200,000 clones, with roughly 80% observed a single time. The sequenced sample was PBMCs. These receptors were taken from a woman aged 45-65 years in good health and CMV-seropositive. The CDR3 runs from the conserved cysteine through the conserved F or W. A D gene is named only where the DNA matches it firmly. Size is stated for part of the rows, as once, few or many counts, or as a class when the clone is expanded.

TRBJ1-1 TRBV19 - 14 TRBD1 CASSIQGARTEAFF TGTGCCAGTAGTATTCAGGGGGCGAGGACTGAAGCTTTCTTT
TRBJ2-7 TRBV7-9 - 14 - CASSLAGGPYEQYF TGTGCCAGCAGCTTAGCGGGGGGGCCCTACGAGCAGTACTTC
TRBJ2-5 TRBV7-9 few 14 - CASAAGKLGETQYF TGTGCCAGCGCAGCAGGGAAATTGGGAGAGACCCAGTACTTC
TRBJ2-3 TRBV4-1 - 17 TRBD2 CASSQEWTSASTDTQYF TGCGCCAGCAGCCAGGAATGGACTAGCGCTAGCACAGATACGCAGTATTTT
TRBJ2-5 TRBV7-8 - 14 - CASSYGTQGETQYF TGTGCCAGCAGCTACGGGACTCAGGGAGAGACCCAGTACTTC
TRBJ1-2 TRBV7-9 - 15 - CASRDEAGLSYGYTF TGTGCCAGCAGAGACGAAGCAGGGCTGTCCTATGGCTACACCTTC
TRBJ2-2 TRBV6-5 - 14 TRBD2 CASSSGLYTGELFF TGTGCCAGCAGTTCGGGACTATACACCGGGGAGCTGTTTTTT
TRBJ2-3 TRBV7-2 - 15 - CASSSDRTSTDTQYF TGTGCCAGCAGCTCGGACAGAACTAGCACAGATACGCAGTATTTT
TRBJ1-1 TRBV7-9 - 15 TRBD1 CSSSLNRGRGTEAFF TGTTCCAGCAGCCTTAACAGGGGGAGGGGCACTGAAGCTTTCTTT
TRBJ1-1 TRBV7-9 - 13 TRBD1 CASSPTGGTEAFF TGTGCCAGCAGCCCCACAGGGGGAACTGAAGCTTTCTTT
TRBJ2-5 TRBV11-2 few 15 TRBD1 CASSPSGGQGKTQYF TGTGCCAGCAGCCCGTCCGGAGGACAGGGAAAGACCCAGTACTTC
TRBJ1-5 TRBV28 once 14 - CASSLGEGNQPQHF TGTGCCAGCAGTTTAGGGGAGGGCAATCAGCCCCAGCATTTT
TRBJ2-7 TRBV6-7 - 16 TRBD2 CASSYPRECHFYEQYF TGTGCCAGCAGTTACCCGCGGGAGTGCCACTTCTACGAGCAGTACTTC
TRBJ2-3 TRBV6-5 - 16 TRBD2 CASSYRGTRGTDTQYF TGTGCCAGCAGTTACCGGGGGACTAGAGGAACAGATACGCAGTATTTT
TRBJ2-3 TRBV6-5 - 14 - CASSDRFRTDTQYF TGTGCCAGCAGTGACAGGTTTCGCACAGATACGCAGTATTTT
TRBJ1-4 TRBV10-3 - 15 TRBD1 CAISERDRGGEKLFF TGTGCCATCAGTGAGCGGGACAGGGGGGGTGAAAAACTGTTTTTT
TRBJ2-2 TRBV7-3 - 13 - CASSLRQTGELFF TGTGCCAGCAGCTTAAGGCAAACCGGGGAGCTGTTTTTT
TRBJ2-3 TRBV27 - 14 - CASSSRVQADTQYF TGTGCCAGCAGTTCCCGGGTCCAAGCAGATACGCAGTATTTT
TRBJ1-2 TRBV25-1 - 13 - CASSWDIGYGYTF TGTGCCAGCAGTTGGGACATAGGCTATGGCTACACCTTC
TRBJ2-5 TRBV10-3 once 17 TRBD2 CAISGPKTSGGSETQYF TGTGCCATCAGTGGACCTAAGACTAGCGGGGGGAGCGAGACCCAGTACTTC
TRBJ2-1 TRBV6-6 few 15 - CASSYSGTTYNEQFF TGTGCCAGCAGTTACTCCGGGACAACCTACAATGAGCAGTTCTTC
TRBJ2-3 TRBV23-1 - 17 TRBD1 CASSSISGTGGADTQYF TGCGCCAGCAGTAGCATCTCCGGGACAGGGGGCGCGGATACGCAGTATTTT
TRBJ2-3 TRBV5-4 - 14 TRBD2 CASSRGGTTDTQYF TGTGCCAGCAGCCGCGGGGGGACGACAGATACGCAGTATTTT
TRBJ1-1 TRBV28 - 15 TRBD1 CASSLRDRGLHEAFF TGTGCCAGCAGTTTAAGGGACAGGGGATTGCATGAAGCTTTCTTT
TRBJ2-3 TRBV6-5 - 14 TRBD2 CASSQLAGRHTQYF TGTGCCAGCAGCCAACTAGCGGGGAGGCATACGCAGTATTTT
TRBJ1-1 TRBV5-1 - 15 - CASSFDGGGNTEAFF TGCGCCAGCAGCTTCGACGGCGGAGGGAACACTGAAGCTTTCTTT
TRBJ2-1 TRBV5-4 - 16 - CASSLFSPQAYNEQFF TGTGCCAGCAGCTTGTTCTCCCCCCAGGCCTACAATGAGCAGTTCTTC
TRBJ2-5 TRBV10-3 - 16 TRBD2 CAISERLAGEGETQYF TGTGCCATCAGTGAGAGACTAGCGGGAGAGGGAGAGACCCAGTACTTC
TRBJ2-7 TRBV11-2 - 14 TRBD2 CASRLIAGSYEQYF TGTGCCAGCAGATTAATAGCGGGGTCCTACGAGCAGTACTTC
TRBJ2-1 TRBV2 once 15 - CASSGGPAAGNEQFF TGTGCCAGCAGTGGTGGTCCCGCTGCGGGCAATGAGCAGTTCTTC
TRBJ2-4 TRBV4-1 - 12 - CASRSPRNIQYF TGCGCCAGCAGATCCCCGAGGAACATTCAGTACTTC
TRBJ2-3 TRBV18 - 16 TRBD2 CASSPALAGGADTQYF TGTGCCAGCTCACCGGCGCTAGCGGGTGGGGCAGATACGCAGTATTTT